The 18 T cell receptor beta chains below were found in one sample sequenced in a study of blood T cell repertoires in COVID-19. Method: immunoSEQ multiplex PCR; TCRdb's copy keeps in-frame clones and lacks some. The repertoire has over 250,000 clones, roughly nine tenths of them found once; the top ten carry under 2.5%. Sample: peripheral blood. The source is a man aged 50 or older with acute or convalescent COVID-19.

This clone was counted a single time. J is TRBJ1-3 and V is TRBV4-1, with TRBD1 matching 7 bases. There are 16 residues in the CDR3. V lost 4 bases and J lost 1; bases outside the gene matches: 7. Germline loops: CDR1 MGHRA, CDR2 YSYEKL. The CDR3 loop reads CASSLGQPSSGNTIYF. The CDR3 region has the DNA TGCGCCAGCAGCCTGGGACAGCCAAGTTCTGGAAACACCATATATTTT.

V gene TRBV5-1 combines with J gene TRBJ2-1; 9 nucleotides align to TRBD2. CDR1 and CDR2 from the germline V gene are SGHRS and YFSETQ. V lost 4 bases to trimming and J lost 9 bases; unmatched junction nucleotides: 2. This CDR3 spans 12 amino acids. The CDR3 protein is CASSIAGAEQFF. The DNA for the CDR3 is TGCGCCAGCAGCATAGCGGGGGCTGAGCAGTTCTTC.

V gene TRBV5-4 combines with J gene TRBJ2-1, with unresolved D. The CDR3 runs 12 residues. The V gene lost 4 bases and the J gene lost 3 bases, with 5 bases spanning the gap. Germline V CDR1 and CDR2: SGHNT, YYREEE (reference sequence). The CDR3 here is CASSVNYNEQFF. Here the CDR3 DNA reads TGTGCCAGCAGCGTCAACTACAATGAGCAGTTCTTC.

The V call is TRBV3-1 (or the pseudogene TRBV3-2), the J call TRBJ2-1; 7 nucleotides align to TRBD2. Germline V gene data show CDR1 as LGHDT and CDR2 as YNNKEL (reference sequence). V gave up 6 bases and J gave up 3 bases; unmatched junction bases: 5. The CDR3 length is 14 residues. The CDR3 spells CASSPSGLYNEQFF. In DNA, the CDR3 is TGTGCCAGCAGTCCTAGCGGTCTCTACAATGAGCAGTTCTTC.

The chain joins TRBV19 to TRBJ2-3, with D tentatively TRBD1 (5 bases). CDR1 is LNHDA, CDR2 SQIVND, per germline (reference sequence). Between the trimmed V and J ends, which lost 2 bases and 0 bases, there was a span of 12 bases. This CDR3 spans 16 amino acids. CDR3: CASSILGRASTDTQYF. The CDR3 coding sequence is TGTGCCAGTAGTATATTGGGCAGGGCGAGCACAGATACGCAGTATTTT.

V gene TRBV6-1 combines with J gene TRBJ1-6; D is unresolved. The V end was cut by 3 bases, the J end by 9 bases, with 15 bases between. The CDR3 consists of 15 residues. Germline loops: CDR1 MNHNS, CDR2 SASEGT. CDR3 loop: CASSDLGALISPLHF. The CDR3 region has the DNA TGTGCCAGCAGTGATCTGGGCGCTCTAATTTCACCCCTCCACTTT.

This chain uses TRBV10-3 with TRBJ2-2, with 9 bases fitting TRBD2. The V gene end was trimmed by 6 bases and the J gene end by 5 bases; junction bases not matched to a gene: 13. Germline CDR1 is ENHRY and CDR2 is SYGVKD. The CDR3 is 17 amino acids. The CDR3 nucleotides read TGTGCCATCAGAAGAACGGCGGGGGGGCCCGAGACCGGGGAGCTGTTTTTT. Translation: CAIRRTAGGPETGELFF.

The rearrangement uses TRBV30 and TRBJ1-5; D is perhaps TRBD1 (6 bases). Germline assignment: CDR1 GTSNPN and CDR2 SVGIG (reference sequence). The CDR3 spans 13 residues. The V end lost 5 bases, the J end lost 7 bases, and 15 bases lay between the germline ends. The CDR3: CAWGKQGGQPQHF. In nucleotides, the CDR3 is TGTGCCTGGGGAAAACAGGGCGGCCAGCCCCAGCATTTT. The full variable domain, rest sourced from reference TRBV30 and TRBJ1-5, is SQTIHQWPATLVQPVGSPLSLECTVEGTSNPNLYWYRQAAGRGLQLLFYSVGIGQISSEVPQNLSASRPQDRQFILSSKKLLLSDSGFYLCAWGKQGGQPQHFGDGTRLSIL.

The chain uses TRBV5-6 and TRBJ2-1, with 11 bases identical to TRBD1. V trimming: 2 bases; J trimming: 2 bases; junction bases outside the gene matches: 3. Germline CDR1 and CDR2: SGHDT and YYEEEE. CDR3 length equals 16 residues. The chain's CDR3 is CASSFPGQGAYNEQFF. The CDR3 DNA reads TGTGCCAGCAGCTTCCCGGGACAGGGGGCCTACAATGAGCAGTTCTTC.

The chain couples TRBV18 to TRBJ1-2; no reliable D call. CDR3 length: 16 residues. With 2 bases removed from V and 0 bases from J, the gap between germline ends came to 13 bases. Looked up from germline, CDR1 is KGHSH and CDR2 is LQKENI. The DNA of the CDR3 is TGTGCCAGCTCACCAGAGTCGTCGGCGGCTAACTATGGCTACACCTTC. Translating it yields CASSPESSAANYGYTF. The variable domain in full, with the rest retrieved from reference TRBV18 and TRBJ1-2, is NAGVMQNPRHLVRRRGQEARLRCSPMKGHSHVYWYRQLPEEGLKFMVYLQKENIIDESGMPKERFSAEFPKEGPSILRIQQVVRGDSAAYFCASSPESSAANYGYTFGSGTRLTVV.

The chain joins TRBV6-1 to TRBJ2-2; 8 nucleotides match TRBD1. The CDR3 runs to 14 residues. Germline CDR1 is MNHNS and CDR2 is SASEGT. With 2 bases clipped from V and 8 bases from J, the junction kept 4 bases outside the gene matches. The DNA of the CDR3 is TGTGCCAGCAGTGAACAGGGGGCTAGGGGGGAGCTGTTTTTT. Translating gives CASSEQGARGELFF.

The chain carries TRBV9 and TRBJ1-1, with D unclear. Germline V gives CDR1 SGDLS, CDR2 YYNGEE. The CDR3 is made up of 11 amino acids. V lost 3 bases and J 8 bases, leaving 8 bases between the germline ends. CDR3 nucleotide sequence: TGTGCCAGCAGCGCCAGTGGCGAAGCTTTCTTT. Translated, it gives CASSASGEAFF.

The chain joins TRBV6-5 to TRBJ1-1; D is possibly TRBD1 (6 bases). This CDR3 is built from 15 residues. V lost 0 bases to trimming and J lost 1 base, with 9 bases between them. Germline assignment: CDR1 MNHEY and CDR2 SVGAGI. CDR3 sequence reads: CASSYSMGQNTEAFF. The CDR3 DNA reads TGTGCCAGCAGTTACTCGATGGGACAGAACACTGAAGCTTTCTTT.

The chain joins TRBV7-3 to TRBJ2-2; TRBD1 matches at 7 bases. The germline CDR1 and CDR2 sequences are SGHTA and FQGTGA. This CDR3 is 15 amino acids long. J was trimmed by 0 bases and V by 4 bases; bases with no gene match: 2. This CDR3 is CASSWGQPNTGELFF. Written as DNA, the CDR3 is TGTGCCAGCAGCTGGGGACAGCCGAACACCGGGGAGCTGTTTTTT.

The chain recombines TRBV6-1 with TRBJ1-2, with D tentatively TRBD1 (5 bases). Germline CDR1 is MNHNS and CDR2 is SASEGT. The CDR3 has 14 amino acids. Trimming shortened V by 3 bases and J by 6 bases, and 14 bases separated the two germline ends. CDR3 sequence (DNA): TGTGCCAGCAGTGATCCGGACACAATCAATGGCTACACCTTC. Protein sequence: CASSDPDTINGYTF.

The J gene is TRBJ1-2, the V gene TRBV7-9, with TRBD1 as a possible D gene (6 bases). This CDR3 spans 17 amino acids. V was pared by 5 bases and J by 3 bases, with 22 bases between. The V gene's germline CDR1 is SEHNR and CDR2 FQNEAQ (reference sequence). The CDR3 loop is CASSRGLNPGVDYGYTF. DNA for the CDR3: TGTGCCAGCAGCCGCGGGCTAAACCCAGGGGTTGACTATGGCTACACCTTC.

The V call is TRBV5-4, the J call TRBJ2-3, with D maybe TRBD1 (6 bases). Germline V gene sequence: CDR1 SGHNT, CDR2 YYREEE (reference sequence). The CDR3 consists of 15 residues. With 2 bases removed from V and 1 base from J, the gap between germline ends came to 11 bases. CDR3 bases: TGTGCCAGCAGCTTCTCAGGGGATCGCACAGATACGCAGTATTTT. It is translated as CASSFSGDRTDTQYF. Combining the CDR3 with reference TRBV5-4 and TRBJ2-3 gives the whole variable domain ETGVTQSPTHLIKTRGQQVTLRCSSQSGHNTVSWYQQALGQGPQFIFQYYREEENGRGNFPPRFSGLQFPNYSSELNVNALELDDSALYLCASSFSGDRTDTQYFGPGTRLTVL.

The V gene is TRBV5-8, the J gene TRBJ2-1; 10 bases fit TRBD2. V dropped 1 base and J dropped 8; count of bases not matched to a gene: 6. The CDR3 extends over 15 amino acids. Looked up from germline, CDR1 is SGHTS and CDR2 is YDEGEE. The CDR3 DNA follows: TGTGCCAGCAGCTTGCGACTAGCGGGCCGGGATGAGCAGTTCTTC. This codes for CASSLRLAGRDEQFF.